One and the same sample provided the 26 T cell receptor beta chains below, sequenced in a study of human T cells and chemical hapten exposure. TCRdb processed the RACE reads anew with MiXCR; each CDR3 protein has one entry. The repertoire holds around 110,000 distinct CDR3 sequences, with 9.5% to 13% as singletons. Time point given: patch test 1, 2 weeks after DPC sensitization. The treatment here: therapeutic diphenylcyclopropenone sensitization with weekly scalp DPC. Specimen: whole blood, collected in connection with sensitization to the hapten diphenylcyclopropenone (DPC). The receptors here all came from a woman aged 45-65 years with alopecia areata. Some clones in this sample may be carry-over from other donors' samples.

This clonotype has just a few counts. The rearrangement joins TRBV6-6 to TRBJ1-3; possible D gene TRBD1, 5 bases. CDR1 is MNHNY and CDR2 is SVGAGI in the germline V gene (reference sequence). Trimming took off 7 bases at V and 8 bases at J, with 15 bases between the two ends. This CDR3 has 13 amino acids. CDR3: CASIPFRVDTIYF. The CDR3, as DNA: TGTGCCAGCATCCCCTTCAGGGTCGACACCATATATTTT.

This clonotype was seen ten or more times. The CDR3 region is CASSLERFHEQYF. CDR3 nucleotide sequence: TGTGCCAGCAGCTTGGAACGGTTCCACGAGCAGTACTTC. The chain uses TRBV11-2 and TRBJ2-7; unclear D gene. V shed 3 bases and J shed 5 bases, with 11 bases lying between them. This CDR3 is built from 13 residues. Germline V lookup: CDR1 SGHAT, CDR2 FQNNGV.

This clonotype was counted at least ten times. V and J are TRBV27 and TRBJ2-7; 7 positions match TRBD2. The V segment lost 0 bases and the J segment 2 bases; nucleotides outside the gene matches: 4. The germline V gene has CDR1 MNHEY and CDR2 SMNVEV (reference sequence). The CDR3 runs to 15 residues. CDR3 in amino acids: CASSLSRLATYEQYF. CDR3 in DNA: TGTGCCAGCAGTTTATCGCGACTAGCTACCTACGAGCAGTACTTC.

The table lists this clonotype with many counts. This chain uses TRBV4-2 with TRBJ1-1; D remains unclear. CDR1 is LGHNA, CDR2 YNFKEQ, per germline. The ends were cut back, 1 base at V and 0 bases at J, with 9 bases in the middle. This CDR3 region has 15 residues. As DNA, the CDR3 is TGTGCCAGCAGCCAAGCAAGATACGTGAACACTGAAGCTTTCTTT. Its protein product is CASSQARYVNTEAFF.

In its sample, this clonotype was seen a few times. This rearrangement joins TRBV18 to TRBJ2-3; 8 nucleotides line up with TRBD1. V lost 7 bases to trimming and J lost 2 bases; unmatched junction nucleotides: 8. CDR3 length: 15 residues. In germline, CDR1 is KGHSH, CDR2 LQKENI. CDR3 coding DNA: TGTGCCAGCTTGTCCGGGACAGGCGACACAGATACGCAGTATTTT. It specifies CASLSGTGDTDTQYF. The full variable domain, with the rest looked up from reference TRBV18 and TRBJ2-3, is NAGVMQNPRHLVRRRGQEARLRCSPMKGHSHVYWYRQLPEEGLKFMVYLQKENIIDESGMPKERFSAEFPKEGPSILRIQQVVRGDSAAYFCASLSGTGDTDTQYFGPGTRLTVL.

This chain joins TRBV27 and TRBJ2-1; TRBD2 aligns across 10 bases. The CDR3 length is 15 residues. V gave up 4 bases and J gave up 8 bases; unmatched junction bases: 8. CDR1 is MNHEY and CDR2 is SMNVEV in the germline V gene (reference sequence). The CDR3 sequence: CASSSWTSGKDEQFF. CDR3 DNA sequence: TGTGCCAGCAGTTCCTGGACTAGCGGCAAGGATGAGCAGTTCTTC.

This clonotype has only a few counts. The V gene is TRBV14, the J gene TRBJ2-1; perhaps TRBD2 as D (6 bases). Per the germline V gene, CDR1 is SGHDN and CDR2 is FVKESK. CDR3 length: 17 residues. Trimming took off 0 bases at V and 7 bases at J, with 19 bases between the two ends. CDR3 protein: CASSQDLGEVFLNEQFF. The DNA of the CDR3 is TGTGCCAGCAGCCAAGACTTAGGGGAGGTATTTTTGAATGAGCAGTTCTTC.

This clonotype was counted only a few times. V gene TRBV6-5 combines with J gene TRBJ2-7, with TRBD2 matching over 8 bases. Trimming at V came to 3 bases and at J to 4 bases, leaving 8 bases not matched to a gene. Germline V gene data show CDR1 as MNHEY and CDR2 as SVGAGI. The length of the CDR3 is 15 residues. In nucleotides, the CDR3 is TGTGCCAGCAGTTATACATCGGGACTAGGATACGAGCAGTACTTC. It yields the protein CASSYTSGLGYEQYF.

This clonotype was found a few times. This chain's CDR3 is CASSRGGTGPEKLFF. In nucleotides, the CDR3 is TGTGCCAGTTCCCGGGGTGGGACAGGGCCTGAAAAACTGTTTTTT. The rearrangement uses TRBV19 and TRBJ1-4; 9 bases map to TRBD1. Germline values: CDR1 LNHDA, CDR2 SQIVND (reference sequence). The CDR3 sequence is 15 residues long. Losses at the gene ends were 8 bases for V and 7 bases for J; bases not matched to a gene: 11.

CDR3 sequence: CASSEWKESYNEQFF. The DNA of the CDR3 is TGTGCCAGCAGTGAATGGAAGGAGTCCTACAATGAGCAGTTCTTC. V is TRBV6-1 and J is TRBJ2-1; D remains unclear. The CDR3 consists of 15 residues. Germline loops: CDR1 MNHNS, CDR2 SASEGT. Trimming took 2 bases from V and 1 from J, leaving 9 bases between them.

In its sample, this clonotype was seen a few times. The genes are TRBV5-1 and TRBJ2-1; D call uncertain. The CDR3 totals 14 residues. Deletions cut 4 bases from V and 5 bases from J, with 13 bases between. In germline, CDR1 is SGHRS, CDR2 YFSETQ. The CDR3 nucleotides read TGCGCCAGCAGCCGGTCGCAAAGGGACAATGAGCAGTTCTTC. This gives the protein CASSRSQRDNEQFF.

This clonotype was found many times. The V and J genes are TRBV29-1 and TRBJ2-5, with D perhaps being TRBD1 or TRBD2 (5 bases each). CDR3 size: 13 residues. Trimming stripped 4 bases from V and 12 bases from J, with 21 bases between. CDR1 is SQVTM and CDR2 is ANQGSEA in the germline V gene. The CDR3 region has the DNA TGCAGCGTTGTCGGGACCACCGTAGGTAAAAAGTACTTC. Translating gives CSVVGTTVGKKYF.

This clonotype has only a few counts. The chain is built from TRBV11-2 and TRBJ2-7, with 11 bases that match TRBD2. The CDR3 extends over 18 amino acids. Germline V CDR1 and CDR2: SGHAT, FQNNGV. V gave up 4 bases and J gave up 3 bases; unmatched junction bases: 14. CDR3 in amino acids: CASSSQSGPTSGGYEQYF. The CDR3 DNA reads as TGTGCCAGCAGCTCACAATCTGGGCCAACTAGCGGGGGCTACGAGCAGTACTTC.

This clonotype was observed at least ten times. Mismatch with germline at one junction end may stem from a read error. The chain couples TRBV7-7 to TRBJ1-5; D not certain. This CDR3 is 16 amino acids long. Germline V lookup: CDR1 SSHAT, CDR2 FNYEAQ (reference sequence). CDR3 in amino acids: CASSLSRQPSNQPQHF. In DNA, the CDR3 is TGTGCTAGCAGCTTATCACGTCAACCTAGCAATCAGCCCCAGCATTTT.

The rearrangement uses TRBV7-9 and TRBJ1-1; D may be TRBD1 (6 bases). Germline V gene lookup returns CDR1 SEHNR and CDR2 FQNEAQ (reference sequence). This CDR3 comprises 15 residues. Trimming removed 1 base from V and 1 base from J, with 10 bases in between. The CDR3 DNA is TGTGCCAGCAGCTTAGATGGCAGGGGGAACACTGAAGCTTTCTTT. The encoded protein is CASSLDGRGNTEAFF. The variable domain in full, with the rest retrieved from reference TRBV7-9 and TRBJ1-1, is DTGVSQNPRHKITKRGQNVTFRCDPISEHNRLYWYRQTLGQGPEFLTYFQNEAQLEKSRLLSDRFSAERPKGSFSTLEIQRTEQGDSAMYLCASSLDGRGNTEAFFGQGTRLTVV.

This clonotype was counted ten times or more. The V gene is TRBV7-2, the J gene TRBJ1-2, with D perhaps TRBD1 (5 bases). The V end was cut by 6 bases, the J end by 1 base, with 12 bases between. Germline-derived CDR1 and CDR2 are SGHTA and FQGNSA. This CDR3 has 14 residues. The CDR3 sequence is CASSSGPINYGYTF. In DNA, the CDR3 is TGTGCCAGCAGTTCGGGACCGATTAACTATGGCTACACCTTC.

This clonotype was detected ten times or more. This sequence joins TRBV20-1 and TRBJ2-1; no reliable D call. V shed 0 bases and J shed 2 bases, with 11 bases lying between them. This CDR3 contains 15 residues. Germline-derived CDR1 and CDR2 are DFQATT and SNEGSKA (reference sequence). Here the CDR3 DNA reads TGCAGTGCTAGAGAGAAGAGCGAGACCTACAATGAGCAGTTCTTC. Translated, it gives CSAREKSETYNEQFF.

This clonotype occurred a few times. The chain's CDR3 is CASSPGTGGSALHF. In DNA form, the CDR3 reads TGTGCCAGCAGTCCAGGGACAGGGGGTTCGGCCCTCCACTTT. J is TRBJ1-6 and V is TRBV27; 11 nucleotides align to TRBD1. Germline CDR1 is MNHEY and CDR2 is SMNVEV (reference sequence). This CDR3 contains 14 residues. V trimming: 5 bases; J trimming: 14 bases; junction bases outside the gene matches: 8.

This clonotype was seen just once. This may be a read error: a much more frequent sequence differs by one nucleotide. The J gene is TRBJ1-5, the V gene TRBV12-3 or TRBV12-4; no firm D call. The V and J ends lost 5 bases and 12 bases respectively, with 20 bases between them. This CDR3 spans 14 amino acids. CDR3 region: CASSTPGQPGLQHF. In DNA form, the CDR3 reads TGTGCCAGCAGTACCCCCGGGCAGCCCGGGCTCCAGCATTTT.

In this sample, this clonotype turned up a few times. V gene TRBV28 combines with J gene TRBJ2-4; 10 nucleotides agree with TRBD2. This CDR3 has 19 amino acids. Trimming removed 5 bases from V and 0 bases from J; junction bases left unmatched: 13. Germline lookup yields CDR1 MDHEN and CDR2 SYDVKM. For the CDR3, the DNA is TGTGCCAGCAGTAGCCCCGGGGGAGCGGGAGGGCTAGCCAAAAACATTCAGTACTTC. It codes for CASSSPGGAGGLAKNIQYF.

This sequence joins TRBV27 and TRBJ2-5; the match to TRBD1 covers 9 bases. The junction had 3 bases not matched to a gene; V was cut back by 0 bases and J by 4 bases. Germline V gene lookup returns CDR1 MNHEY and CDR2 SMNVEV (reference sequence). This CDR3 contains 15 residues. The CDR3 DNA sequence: TGTGCCAGCAGTTTATCGGGACAGGGTATAGAGACCCAGTACTTC. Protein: CASSLSGQGIETQYF.

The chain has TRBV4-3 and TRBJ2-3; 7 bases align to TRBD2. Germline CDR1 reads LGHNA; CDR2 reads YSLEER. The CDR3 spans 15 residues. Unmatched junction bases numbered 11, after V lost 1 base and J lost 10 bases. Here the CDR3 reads CASSQGGTEGRAQYF. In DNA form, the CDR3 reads TGCGCCAGCAGCCAAGGGGGTACGGAGGGGAGGGCGCAGTATTTT.

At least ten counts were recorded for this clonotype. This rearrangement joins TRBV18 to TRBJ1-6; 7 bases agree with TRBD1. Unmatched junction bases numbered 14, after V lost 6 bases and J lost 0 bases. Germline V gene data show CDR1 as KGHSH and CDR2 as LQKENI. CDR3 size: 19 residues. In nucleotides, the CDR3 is TGTGCCAGCTCCCCAACCGGGACAGTCCTCCGCTCCTATAATTCACCCCTCCACTTT. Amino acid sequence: CASSPTGTVLRSYNSPLHF.

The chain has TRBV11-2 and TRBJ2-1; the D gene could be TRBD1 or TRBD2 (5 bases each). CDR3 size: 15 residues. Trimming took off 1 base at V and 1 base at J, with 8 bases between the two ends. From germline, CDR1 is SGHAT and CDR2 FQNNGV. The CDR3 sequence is CASSLVGGSYNEQFF. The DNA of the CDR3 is TGTGCCAGCAGCTTAGTTGGGGGATCCTACAATGAGCAGTTCTTC.

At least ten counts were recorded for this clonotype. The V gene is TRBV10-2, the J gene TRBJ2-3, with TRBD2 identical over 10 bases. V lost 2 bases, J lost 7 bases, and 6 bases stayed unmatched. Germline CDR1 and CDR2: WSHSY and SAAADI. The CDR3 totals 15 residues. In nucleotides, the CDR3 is TGCGCCAGCAGTGAGCAAGCGGGGGGGCCGAATACGCAGTATTTT. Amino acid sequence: CASSEQAGGPNTQYF.

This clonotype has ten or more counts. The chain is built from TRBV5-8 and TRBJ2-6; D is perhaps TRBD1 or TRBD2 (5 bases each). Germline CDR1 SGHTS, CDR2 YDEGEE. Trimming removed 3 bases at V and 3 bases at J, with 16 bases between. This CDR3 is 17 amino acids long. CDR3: CASSSGTFVVGANVLTF. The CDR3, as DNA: TGTGCCAGCAGCTCCGGGACCTTCGTTGTTGGGGCCAACGTCCTGACTTTC.